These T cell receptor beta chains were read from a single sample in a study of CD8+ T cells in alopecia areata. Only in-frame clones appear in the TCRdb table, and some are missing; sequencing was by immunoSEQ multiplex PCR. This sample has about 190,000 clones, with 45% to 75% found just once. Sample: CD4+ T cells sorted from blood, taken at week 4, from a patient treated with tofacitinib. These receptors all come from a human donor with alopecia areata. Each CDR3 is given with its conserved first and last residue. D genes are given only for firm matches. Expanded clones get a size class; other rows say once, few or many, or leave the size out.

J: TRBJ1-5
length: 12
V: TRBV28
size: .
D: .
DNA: TGTGCCAGCAGTGCGGGGGATCAGCCCCAGCATTTT
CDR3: CASSAGDQPQHF

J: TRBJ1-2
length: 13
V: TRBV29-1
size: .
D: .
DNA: TGCAGCGTTGCGCCAGGTATCCAGTTGAGCTACACCTTC
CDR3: CSVAPGIQLSYTF

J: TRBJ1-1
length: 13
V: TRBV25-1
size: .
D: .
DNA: TGTGCCAGCAGTGGCTTCCAAGGGCTTGAAGCTTTCTTT
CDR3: CASSGFQGLEAFF

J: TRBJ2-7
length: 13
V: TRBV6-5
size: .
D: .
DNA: TGTGCCGCACAAAACGGGGTAACCTACGAGCAGTACTTC
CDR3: CAAQNGVTYEQYF

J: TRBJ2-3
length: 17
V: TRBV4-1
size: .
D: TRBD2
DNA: TGCGCCAGCAGCCAAGAGAATCACCTAGCGGGATCAGATACGCAGTATTTT
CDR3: CASSQENHLAGSDTQYF

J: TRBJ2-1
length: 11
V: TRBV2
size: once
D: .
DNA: TGTGCCAGCAGTGAGAACAATGAGCAGTTCTTC
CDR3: CASSENNEQFF

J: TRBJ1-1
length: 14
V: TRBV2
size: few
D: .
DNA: TGTGCCAGCAGTGAATTTATTGGGACCGCTGAAGCTTTCTTT
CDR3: CASSEFIGTAEAFF

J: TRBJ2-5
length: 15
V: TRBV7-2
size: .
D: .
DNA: TGTGCCAGCAGCCCCCCTCCGGGGTCACAAGAGACCCAGTACTTC
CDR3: CASSPPPGSQETQYF

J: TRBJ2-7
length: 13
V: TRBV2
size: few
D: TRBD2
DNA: TGTGCCAGCAGCTCAGCGGGAGTGGATGAGCAGTACTTC
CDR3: CASSSAGVDEQYF

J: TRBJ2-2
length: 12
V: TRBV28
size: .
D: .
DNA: TGTGCCAGCAGGGGTTCGGCCGGGGAGCTGTTTTTT
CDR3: CASRGSAGELFF

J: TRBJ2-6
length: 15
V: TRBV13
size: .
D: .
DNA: TGTGCCAGCAGCCTTAGGGTTTCTGGGGCCAACGTCCTGACTTTC
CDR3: CASSLRVSGANVLTF

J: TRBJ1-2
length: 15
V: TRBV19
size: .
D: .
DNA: TGTGCCAGCGCCAGTTTTGGCAGGACGCTATATGGCTACACCTTC
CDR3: CASASFGRTLYGYTF

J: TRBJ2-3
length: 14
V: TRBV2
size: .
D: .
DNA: TGTGCCAGCAGTGTACGGCCGGTGGGGGATACGCAGTATTTT
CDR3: CASSVRPVGDTQYF

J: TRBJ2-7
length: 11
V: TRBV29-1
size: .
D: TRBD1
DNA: TGCAGCGGGGGACAGGCTTACGAGCAGTACTTC
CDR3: CSGGQAYEQYF

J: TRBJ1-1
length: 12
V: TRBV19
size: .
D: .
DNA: TGTGCCAGTAGTGTACGGGACGGCGAAGCTTTCTTT
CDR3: CASSVRDGEAFF

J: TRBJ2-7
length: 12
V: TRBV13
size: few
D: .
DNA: TGTGCCAGCACCAAGGACGGTTACGAGCAGTACTTC
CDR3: CASTKDGYEQYF

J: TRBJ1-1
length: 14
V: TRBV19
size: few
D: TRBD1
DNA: TGTGCCAGTAAAGGGACAGGCTGGGAAGGAGAAGCTTTCTTT
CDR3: CASKGTGWEGEAFF

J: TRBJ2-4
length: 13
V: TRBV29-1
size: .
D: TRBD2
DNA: TGCAGCGCTGGGGGAGGGCTCAAAAACATTCAGTACTTC
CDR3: CSAGGGLKNIQYF

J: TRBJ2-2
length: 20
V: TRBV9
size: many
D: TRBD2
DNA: TGTGCCAGCAGCGTCCTCCCCCTAGCGGGAGGGCCCTCGGGCACCGGGGAGCTGTTTTTT
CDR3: CASSVLPLAGGPSGTGELFF

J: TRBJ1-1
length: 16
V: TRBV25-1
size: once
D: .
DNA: TGTGCCAGCAGTGAAGCCCCTGGGGGGGCCGGCACTGAAGCTTTCTTT
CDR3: CASSEAPGGAGTEAFF

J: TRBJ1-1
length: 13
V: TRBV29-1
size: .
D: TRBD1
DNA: TGCAGCGTTGTGGGGGGACAGGGCACTGAAGCTTTCTTT
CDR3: CSVVGGQGTEAFF

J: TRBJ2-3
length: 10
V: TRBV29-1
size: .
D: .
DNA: TGTACGGGAGCGGCAGATACGCAGTATTTT
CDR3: CTGAADTQYF

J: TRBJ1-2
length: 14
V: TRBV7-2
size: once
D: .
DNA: TGTGCCAGCAGCTTCCCCTACCAGGGTGGGGGCTACACCTTC
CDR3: CASSFPYQGGGYTF

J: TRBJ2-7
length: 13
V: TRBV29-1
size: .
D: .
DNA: TGCTCAGAAACTTCGTACAGCTCCTACGAGCAGTACTTC
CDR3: CSETSYSSYEQYF

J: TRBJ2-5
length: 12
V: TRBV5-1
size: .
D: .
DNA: TGCGCCAGCAGCTTACCCAAAGAGACCCAGTACTTC
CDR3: CASSLPKETQYF

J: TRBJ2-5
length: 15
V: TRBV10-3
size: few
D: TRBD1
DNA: TGTGCCATCCGCCGGGCACAGGGGTTGGGCGAGACCCAGTACTTC
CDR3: CAIRRAQGLGETQYF

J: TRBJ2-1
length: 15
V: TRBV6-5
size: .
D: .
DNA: TGTGCCAGCAGTCGACAGGGACTCATCTACAATGAGCAGTTCTTC
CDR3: CASSRQGLIYNEQFF

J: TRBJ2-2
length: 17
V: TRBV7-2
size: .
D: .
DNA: TGTGCCAGCAGCCCACGGGTGTGGGGGCCGAACGCCGGGGAGCTGTTTTTT
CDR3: CASSPRVWGPNAGELFF

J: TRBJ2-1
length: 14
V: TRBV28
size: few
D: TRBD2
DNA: TGTGCCAGCAGTTTCCCTGGCGGGGGCAATGAGCAGTTCTTC
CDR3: CASSFPGGGNEQFF

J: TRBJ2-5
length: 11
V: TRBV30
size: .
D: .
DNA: TGTGCCTGGGATCGATACGAGACCCAGTACTTC
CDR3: CAWDRYETQYF

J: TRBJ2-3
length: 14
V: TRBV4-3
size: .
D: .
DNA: TGCGCCAGCAGCCAAGATCATAGCACAGATACGCAGTATTTT
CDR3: CASSQDHSTDTQYF

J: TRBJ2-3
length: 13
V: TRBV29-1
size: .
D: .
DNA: TGCAGCGTTTCAAGGACTAATTTAGATACGCAGTATTTT
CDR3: CSVSRTNLDTQYF

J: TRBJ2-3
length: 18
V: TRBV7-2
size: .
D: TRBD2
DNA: TGTGCCAGCAGCTTAAGGGGGGCTAGCGGGAGGGCCAGAGATACGCAGTATTTT
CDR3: CASSLRGASGRARDTQYF

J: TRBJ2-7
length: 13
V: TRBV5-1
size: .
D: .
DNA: TGCGCCAGCAGCTTGGCCCCCAGCTACGAGCAGTACTTC
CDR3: CASSLAPSYEQYF

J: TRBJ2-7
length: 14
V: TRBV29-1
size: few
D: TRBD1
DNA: TGCAGCGTTGTGATGCAGGGGGCCGCGCGTGAGCAGTACTTC
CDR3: CSVVMQGAAREQYF

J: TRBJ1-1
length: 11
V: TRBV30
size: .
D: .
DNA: TGTGCCTGGAGACAGAACACTGAAGCTTTCTTT
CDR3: CAWRQNTEAFF

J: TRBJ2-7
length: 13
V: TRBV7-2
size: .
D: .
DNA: TGTGCCAGCAGCGCGCAGGGAAACCGCGAGCAGTACTTC
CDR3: CASSAQGNREQYF